The 11 T cell receptor beta chains given below trace back to one sample, sequenced in a study of lymphopenia after photon versus proton radiotherapy. Data came from immunoSEQ multiplex PCR; TCRdb stores just in-frame clones and leaves some out. The sample carries about 7,300 clones, more than 85% recorded once. This specimen consisted of peripheral blood, obtained from a patient treated with photon-based radiotherapy. These receptors were collected from a woman between 50 and 59 years old with cholangiocarcinoma.

The CDR3 DNA reads as TGTGCCAGTAGTGCAATCCGGGACGGCCATAGCAATCAGCCCCAGCATTTT. Its protein product is CASSAIRDGHSNQPQHF. V and J are TRBV19 and TRBJ1-5; weak D call: TRBD1 (5 bases). CDR3 length: 17 residues. The V end lost 5 bases, the J end lost 0 bases, and 17 bases lay between the germline ends. In germline, CDR1 is LNHDA, CDR2 SQIVND (reference sequence).

CDR3 DNA: TGTGCCAGCAGTGAAGCTGGTGCGGGCTCGACTAATGAAAAACTGTTTTTT. Translation gives CASSEAGAGSTNEKLFF. V usage is TRBV6-1 and J usage is TRBJ1-4; unclear D gene. Germline loops: CDR1 MNHNS, CDR2 SASEGT. CDR3 length: 17 amino acids. V gave up 0 bases and J gave up 2 bases, with 13 bases separating them.

This clone was detected once. The chain recombines TRBV6-5 with TRBJ1-2, with 7 bases fitting TRBD1. Unmatched junction bases numbered 5, after V lost 5 bases and J lost 2 bases. Germline CDR1 and CDR2: MNHEY and SVGAGI. The CDR3 runs to 14 residues. The CDR3 loop reads CASSPGDSNYGYTF. CDR3 bases: TGTGCCAGCAGTCCAGGGGACAGCAACTATGGCTACACCTTC.

This rearrangement joins TRBV2 to TRBJ2-3; 13 nucleotides agree with TRBD2. Germline CDR1 and CDR2: SNHLY and FYNNEI. The CDR3 sequence is 18 residues long. J gave up 1 base and V 6 bases, and 10 bases lay outside the gene matches. The CDR3 DNA reads as TGTGCCAGCAGCCACACTAGCGGGGGGGTCGCCGGCACAGATACGCAGTATTTT. Translation: CASSHTSGGVAGTDTQYF.

The V and J genes are TRBV19 and TRBJ2-2; D possibly corresponds to TRBD1 (6 bases). CDR1 LNHDA and CDR2 SQIVND come from the germline V gene (reference sequence). The germline V and J ends were trimmed by 3 bases and 4 bases, with 9 bases remaining between them. This CDR3 is built from 14 residues. This chain's CDR3 is CASSMNRATGELFF. The CDR3 DNA is TGTGCCAGTAGTATGAACAGGGCCACCGGGGAGCTGTTTTTT.

The chain uses TRBV13 and TRBJ1-3; 8 bases map to TRBD1. The junction had 6 bases not matched to a gene; V was cut back by 5 bases and J by 0 bases. Germline assignment: CDR1 PRHDT and CDR2 FYEKMQ (reference sequence). The CDR3 has 16 residues. DNA for the CDR3: TGTGCCAGCAGCCAATACAGGGGGAGCTCTGGAAACACCATATATTTT. Its translation is CASSQYRGSSGNTIYF.

V gene TRBV7-7 combines with J gene TRBJ2-1, with D perhaps being TRBD1 or TRBD2 (5 bases each). Trimming pared 1 base from V and 9 bases from J, leaving 16 bases between. CDR3 size: 15 residues. Germline CDR1 reads SSHAT; CDR2 reads FNYEAQ (reference sequence). CDR3 loop: CASSLVWTPGSEQFF. The CDR3 bases are TGTGCCAGCAGCTTAGTCTGGACTCCAGGGAGTGAGCAGTTCTTC.

The J gene is TRBJ2-5, the V gene TRBV5-1; weak D call: TRBD2 (5 bases). The germline V and J ends were trimmed by 0 bases and 9 bases, with 12 bases remaining between them. Germline V gives CDR1 SGHRS, CDR2 YFSETQ. The CDR3 extends over 13 amino acids. The CDR3 bases are TGCGCCAGCAGCTTGGGGACCCTGGAGGCCCAGTACTTC. Its translation: CASSLGTLEAQYF.

To note about this clone: The junction does not match germline at one end; this may be a read error. The sample holds other DNA sequences that translate to the same CDR3. This chain links TRBV6-5 with TRBJ1-6; TRBD1 agrees at 10 bases. Germline V gene data show CDR1 as MNHEY and CDR2 as SVGAGI. There are 14 residues in the CDR3. CDR3 amino acids: CASSYGTGVSPLHF. The CDR3 coding sequence is TGTGCTAGCAGTTACGGGACAGGGGTTTCACCCCTCCACTTT.

The V gene is TRBV6-1, the J gene TRBJ1-5; tentative D call: TRBD1 (5 bases). The germline V and J ends were trimmed by 2 bases and 7 bases, with 15 bases remaining between them. Looked up from germline, CDR1 is MNHNS and CDR2 is SASEGT. The CDR3 has 15 residues. The CDR3 here is CASSESAGRWQPQHF. The CDR3 DNA reads TGTGCCAGCAGTGAAAGCGCGGGACGATGGCAGCCCCAGCATTTT.

This chain uses TRBV25-1 with TRBJ2-2; 7 nucleotides agree with TRBD2. The CDR3 consists of 16 residues. V trimming: 4 bases; J trimming: 6 bases; junction bases outside the gene matches: 11. Germline V gene data show CDR1 as MGHDK and CDR2 as SYGVNS. DNA of the CDR3: TGTGCCAGCAGTGGGTCTGGGGGGGGGACGTCCGGGGAGCTGTTTTTT. It specifies CASSGSGGGTSGELFF.